A selection of T cell receptor beta chains follows, all from one sample in a study of CXCR3-negative and CXCR3-positive naive CD8 T cells. TCRdb re-called the 5' RACE reads; one entry per CDR3 protein, DNA not given. Its clone listing holds roughly 120,000 distinct CDR3 sequences. The sample consisted of naive CXCR3+ CD8+ T cells from blood. All receptors come from a human donor in good health. Some clones in this sample may be carry-over from other donors' samples. The CDR3 runs from the conserved cysteine through the conserved F or W.

v_call,j_call,cdr3_aa
TRBV5-6,TRBJ2-5,CASSLLRAETQYF
TRBV14,TRBJ2-1,CASSLWTGGFSYNEQFF
TRBV7-9,TRBJ2-5,CASSHTQTVYQETQYF
TRBV7-9,TRBJ1-2,CASSLYYGYTF
TRBV7-9,TRBJ2-7,CASSLRVGGRVNEQYF
TRBV7-9,TRBJ2-7,CASSPGGTVVYEQYF
TRBV9,TRBJ2-1,CASSVSGSGHNEQFF
TRBV29-1,TRBJ2-1,CSVEGGLDTNEQFF
TRBV7-9,TRBJ2-7,CASSVTNYEQYF
TRBV29-1,TRBJ2-3,CSVEVLAANTDTQYF
TRBV12-3/TRBV12-4,TRBJ2-1,CASSVVGSGGEQFF
TRBV7-3,TRBJ2-2,CASSLDTTNTGELFF
TRBV21-1,TRBJ2-5,CASSKVPGSETKYF
TRBV29-1,TRBJ2-2,CSAVSANTGELFF
TRBV7-9,TRBJ2-1,CASSPPGQGAPDNEQFF
TRBV12-3/TRBV12-4,TRBJ2-1,CASSSQGENEQFF
TRBV6-5,TRBJ1-4,CASSPGTGEEKLFF
TRBV5-1,TRBJ2-1,CASSLVSGEVNEQFF
TRBV3-1,TRBJ2-3,CASSQTSWTSGITDTQYF
TRBV19,TRBJ2-2,CASSTRGLSHTAGELFF
TRBV10-3,TRBJ2-1,CATQTSGNLGDEQFF
TRBV29-1,TRBJ2-7,CSVRTGSSYEQYF
TRBV5-1,TRBJ2-7,CASRPWAGNPYEQYF
TRBV7-9,TRBJ2-7,CASSSIARGPYEQYF
TRBV6-5,TRBJ2-1,CASSSFRLAWNEQFF
TRBV12-3/TRBV12-4,TRBJ2-7,CASSPASGALIHEQYF
TRBV5-1,TRBJ2-7,CASSLGRTYEQYF
TRBV14,TRBJ2-1,CASSIFVAGAYNEQFF
TRBV29-1,TRBJ1-1,CSVNLQGGTEAFF
TRBV29-1,TRBJ2-1,CSVDRDRGSYNEQFF
TRBV19,TRBJ2-1,CASSIWGTDSYNEQFF
TRBV7-9,TRBJ2-7,CASSGEIGQGGSYEQYF
TRBV29-1,TRBJ2-2,CSVEELGQGPNTGELFF
TRBV6-5,TRBJ1-5,CASSYSYEGFDQPQHF
TRBV7-6,TRBJ2-1,CASSLTESYNEQFF
TRBV7-4,TRBJ1-3,CASSLAAEQGPGNTIYF
TRBV11-2,TRBJ2-1,CASRWTGDEQFF
TRBV29-1,TRBJ1-1,CSVGGGSEGWNTEAFF